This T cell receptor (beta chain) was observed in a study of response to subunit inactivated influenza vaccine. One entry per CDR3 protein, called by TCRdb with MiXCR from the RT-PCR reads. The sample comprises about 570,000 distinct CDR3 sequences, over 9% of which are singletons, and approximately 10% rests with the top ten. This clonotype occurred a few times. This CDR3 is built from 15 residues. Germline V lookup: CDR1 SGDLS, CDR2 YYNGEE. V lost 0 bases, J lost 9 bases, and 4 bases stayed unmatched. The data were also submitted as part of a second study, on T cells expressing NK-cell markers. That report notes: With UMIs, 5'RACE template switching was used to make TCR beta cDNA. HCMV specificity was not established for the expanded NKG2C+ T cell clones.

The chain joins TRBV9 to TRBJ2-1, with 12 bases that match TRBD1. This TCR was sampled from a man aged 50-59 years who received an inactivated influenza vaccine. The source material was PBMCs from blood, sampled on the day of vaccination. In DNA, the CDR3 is TGTGCCAGCAGCGTAGCCGGGACAGGGGGCGGTGAGCAGTTCTTC. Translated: CASSVAGTGGGEQFF.